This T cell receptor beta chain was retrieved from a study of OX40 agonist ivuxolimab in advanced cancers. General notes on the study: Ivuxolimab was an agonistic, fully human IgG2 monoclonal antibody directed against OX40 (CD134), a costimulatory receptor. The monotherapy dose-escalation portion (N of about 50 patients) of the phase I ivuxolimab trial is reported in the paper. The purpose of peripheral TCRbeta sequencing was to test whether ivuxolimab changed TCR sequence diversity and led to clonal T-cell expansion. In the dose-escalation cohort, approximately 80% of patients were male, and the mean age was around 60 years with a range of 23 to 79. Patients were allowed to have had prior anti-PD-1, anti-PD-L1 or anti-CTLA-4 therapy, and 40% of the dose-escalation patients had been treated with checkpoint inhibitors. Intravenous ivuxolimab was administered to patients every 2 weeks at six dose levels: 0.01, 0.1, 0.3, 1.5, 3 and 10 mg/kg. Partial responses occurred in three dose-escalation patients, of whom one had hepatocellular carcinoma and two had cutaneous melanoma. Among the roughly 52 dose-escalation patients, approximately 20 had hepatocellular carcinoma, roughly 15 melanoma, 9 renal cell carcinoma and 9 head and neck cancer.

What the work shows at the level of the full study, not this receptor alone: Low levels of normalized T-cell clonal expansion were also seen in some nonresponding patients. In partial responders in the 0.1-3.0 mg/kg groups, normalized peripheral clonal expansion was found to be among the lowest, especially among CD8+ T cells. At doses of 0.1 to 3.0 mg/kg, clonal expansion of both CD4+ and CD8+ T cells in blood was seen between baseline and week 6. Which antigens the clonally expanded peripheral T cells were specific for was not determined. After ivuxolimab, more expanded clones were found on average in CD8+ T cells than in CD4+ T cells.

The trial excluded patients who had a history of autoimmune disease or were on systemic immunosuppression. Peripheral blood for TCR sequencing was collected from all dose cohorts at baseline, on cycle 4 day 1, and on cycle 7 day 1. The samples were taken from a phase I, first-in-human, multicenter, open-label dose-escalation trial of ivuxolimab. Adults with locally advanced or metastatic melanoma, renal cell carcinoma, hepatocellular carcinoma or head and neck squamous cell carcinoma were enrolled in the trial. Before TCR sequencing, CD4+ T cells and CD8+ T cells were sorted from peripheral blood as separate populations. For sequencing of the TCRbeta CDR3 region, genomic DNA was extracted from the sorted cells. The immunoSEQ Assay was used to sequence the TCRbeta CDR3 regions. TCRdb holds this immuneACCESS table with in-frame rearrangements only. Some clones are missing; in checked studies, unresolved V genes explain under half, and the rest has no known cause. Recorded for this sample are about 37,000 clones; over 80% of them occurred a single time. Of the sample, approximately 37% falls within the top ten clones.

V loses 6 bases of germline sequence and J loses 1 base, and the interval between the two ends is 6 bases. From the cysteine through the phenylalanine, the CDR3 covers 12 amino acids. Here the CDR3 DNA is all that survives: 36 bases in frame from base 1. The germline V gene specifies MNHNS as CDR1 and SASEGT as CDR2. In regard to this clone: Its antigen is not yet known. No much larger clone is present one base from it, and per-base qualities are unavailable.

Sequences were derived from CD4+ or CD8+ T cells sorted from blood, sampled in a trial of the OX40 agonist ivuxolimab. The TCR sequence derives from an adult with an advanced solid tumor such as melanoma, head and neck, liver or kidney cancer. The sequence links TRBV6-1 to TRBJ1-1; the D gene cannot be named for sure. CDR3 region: CASRRTNTEAFF. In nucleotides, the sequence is TGTGCCAGCAGACGGACGAACACTGAAGCTTTCTTT.